The rows below give T cell receptor beta chains drawn from one sample of a study of blood T cell repertoires in COVID-19. Some clones are missing from TCRdb's copy, which holds only in-frame ones; the method was immunoSEQ multiplex PCR. In the table there are a few hundred thousand clones, 85% of which are singletons. The material sequenced was peripheral blood. These receptors came from a human donor in a cohort sampled during active COVID-19. CDR3s include the opening cysteine and the closing phenylalanine or tryptophan.

TRBV5-1 | CASSLGQQETQYF
TRBV7-9 | CASSTRSGADTGELFF
TRBV19 | CASSSGQGDYGYTF
TRBV9 | CASSSDGRPLGGNIQYF
TRBV12-5 | CASGMGQGAAGANVLTF
TRBV9 | CASSVVQGMWTYGYTF
TRBV18 | CASSPSYGGGLNIQYF
TRBV4-1 | CASSQPGTGFGYTF
TRBV18 | CASSGGGYEQYF
TRBV6-5 | CASSSQGGGEQFF
TRBV5-1 | CASSFTGLWGFEAFF
TRBV19 | CASKTSGGMNEQFF
TRBV7-9 | CASSGDGRVLNTGELFF
TRBV2 | CASRINRGDQPQHF
TRBV2 | CASSERGRNQDGYTF
TRBV4-1 | CASSQVPPTGTYF
TRBV2 | CASRPVLAGGRADTQYF
TRBV5-1 | CASSFGGSNQPQHF
TRBV7-3 | CASSSEPGLGWDEQFF
TRBV5-1 | CASRVGTPNEQFF
TRBV9 | CASSPARAGYTF